The rows below give T cell receptor beta chains drawn from one sample of a study of control samples from healthy donors and cancer patients. Produced via immunoSEQ multiplex PCR; TCRdb's table is partial and in-frame only. The table lists around 94,000 clones, 90% of them singletons. Sequenced sample: blood. These receptor sequences come from a woman between 18 and 29 years old in good health. CDR3s include the opening cysteine and the closing phenylalanine or tryptophan. Each record gives: clone size, V gene, J gene, D gene, CDR3 protein, CDR3 DNA. D genes are given only for firm matches. A clone size is listed for some rows: how often the clone was seen (once, few, many), or a class if it is expanded.

clone size: .
V gene: TRBV11-2
J gene: TRBJ2-7
D gene: .
CDR3 protein: CASSSGKRLYEQYF
CDR3 DNA: TGTGCCAGCAGCTCGGGCAAAAGGCTCTACGAGCAGTACTTC

clone size: once
V gene: TRBV6-5
J gene: TRBJ1-1
D gene: .
CDR3 protein: CASSYSLGSNTEAFF
CDR3 DNA: TGTGCCAGCAGTTACTCGTTAGGGTCGAACACTGAAGCTTTCTTT

clone size: .
V gene: TRBV18
J gene: TRBJ1-6
D gene: .
CDR3 protein: CASSPSENSNSPLHF
CDR3 DNA: TGTGCCAGCTCACCATCGGAGAACAGCAATTCACCCCTCCACTTT

clone size: .
V gene: TRBV3-1/TRBV3-2
J gene: TRBJ2-5
D gene: TRBD2
CDR3 protein: CASSQGVRGAGNYQETQYF
CDR3 DNA: TGTGCCAGCAGCCAGGGTGTTCGCGGAGCGGGGAACTACCAAGAGACCCAGTACTTC

clone size: .
V gene: TRBV2
J gene: TRBJ1-1
D gene: .
CDR3 protein: CASSLDMNTEAFF
CDR3 DNA: TGTGCCAGCAGTTTAGACATGAACACTGAAGCTTTCTTT

clone size: .
V gene: TRBV7-3
J gene: TRBJ2-5
D gene: .
CDR3 protein: CASSLTGGQETQYF
CDR3 DNA: TGTGCCAGCAGCTTAACTGGTGGCCAAGAGACCCAGTACTTC

clone size: few
V gene: TRBV27
J gene: TRBJ1-2
D gene: TRBD1
CDR3 protein: CASSPTGGRGYTF
CDR3 DNA: TGTGCCAGCAGTCCGACAGGGGGTCGGGGCTACACCTTC

clone size: .
V gene: TRBV5-1
J gene: TRBJ2-3
D gene: .
CDR3 protein: CASSLVGGITTDTQYF
CDR3 DNA: TGCGCCAGCAGCCTGGTGGGGGGCATAACGACAGATACGCAGTATTTT

clone size: .
V gene: TRBV5-1
J gene: TRBJ1-1
D gene: TRBD1
CDR3 protein: CASSSRQGAGSEAFF
CDR3 DNA: TGCGCCAGCAGCTCACGACAGGGGGCGGGTAGTGAAGCTTTCTTT

clone size: few
V gene: TRBV21-1
J gene: TRBJ2-1
D gene: .
CDR3 protein: CARSRPRGLAGVRYNEQFF
CDR3 DNA: TGTGCCCGCTCCAGACCGAGGGGACTAGCGGGGGTCCGCTACAATGAGCAGTTCTTC

clone size: .
V gene: TRBV25-1
J gene: TRBJ1-2
D gene: .
CDR3 protein: CASNEGPFSWF
CDR3 DNA: TGTGCCAGCAATGAGGGGCCCTTCAGCTGGTTC

clone size: .
V gene: TRBV6-2/TRBV6-3
J gene: TRBJ2-3
D gene: TRBD2
CDR3 protein: CASSAAGGSTDTQYF
CDR3 DNA: TGTGCCAGCAGCGCAGCGGGGGGCAGCACAGATACGCAGTATTTT

clone size: .
V gene: TRBV6-5
J gene: TRBJ1-2
D gene: .
CDR3 protein: CASSLSGIRGYTF
CDR3 DNA: TGTGCCAGCAGTCTGTCAGGGATTCGGGGCTACACCTTC

clone size: .
V gene: TRBV19
J gene: TRBJ1-2
D gene: TRBD1
CDR3 protein: CASSQGGGYGYTF
CDR3 DNA: TGTGCCAGTAGCCAGGGGGGTGGCTATGGCTACACCTTC

clone size: .
V gene: TRBV6-5
J gene: TRBJ2-5
D gene: .
CDR3 protein: CASSYPQRGGETQYF
CDR3 DNA: TGTGCCAGCAGTTACCCCCAACGGGGAGGAGAGACCCAGTACTTC

clone size: .
V gene: TRBV5-1
J gene: TRBJ1-1
D gene: TRBD1
CDR3 protein: CASSGTVNTEAFF
CDR3 DNA: TGCGCCAGCAGCGGGACAGTGAACACTGAAGCTTTCTTT

clone size: once
V gene: TRBV4-1
J gene: TRBJ2-7
D gene: .
CDR3 protein: CASSPIEDRRSYEQYF
CDR3 DNA: TGCGCCAGCAGCCCGATCGAAGACAGAAGAAGCTACGAGCAGTACTTC

clone size: .
V gene: TRBV19
J gene: TRBJ2-7
D gene: TRBD2
CDR3 protein: CASSISRGGSYEQYF
CDR3 DNA: TGTGCCAGTAGTATTTCCCGCGGGGGCTCCTACGAGCAGTACTTC

clone size: .
V gene: TRBV2
J gene: TRBJ2-7
D gene: TRBD1
CDR3 protein: CASSGQGGSAEQYF
CDR3 DNA: TGTGCCAGCTCTGGACAGGGAGGTAGCGCCGAGCAGTACTTC

clone size: .
V gene: TRBV6-5
J gene: TRBJ1-2
D gene: .
CDR3 protein: CASSYAGAPANYGYTF
CDR3 DNA: TGTGCCAGCAGTTACGCGGGGGCACCCGCTAACTATGGCTACACCTTC

clone size: once
V gene: TRBV20-1
J gene: TRBJ1-2
D gene: .
CDR3 protein: CSASQDNYGYTF
CDR3 DNA: TGCAGTGCTAGTCAGGATAACTATGGCTACACCTTC

clone size: .
V gene: TRBV3-1/TRBV3-2
J gene: TRBJ2-7
D gene: TRBD1
CDR3 protein: CASSPPRGQGYEQYF
CDR3 DNA: TGTGCCAGCAGCCCACCTCGCGGACAGGGCTACGAGCAGTACTTC

clone size: .
V gene: TRBV11-2
J gene: TRBJ2-5
D gene: .
CDR3 protein: CASSLAGTGGTGQETQYF
CDR3 DNA: TGTGCCAGCAGCTTAGCTGGTACCGGGGGCACGGGCCAAGAGACCCAGTACTTC

clone size: .
V gene: TRBV7-9
J gene: TRBJ1-1
D gene: .
CDR3 protein: CASSFLQTNTEAFF
CDR3 DNA: TGTGCCAGCAGCTTTCTACAGACGAACACTGAAGCTTTCTTT

clone size: .
V gene: TRBV7-2
J gene: TRBJ2-3
D gene: .
CDR3 protein: CASKPSASTDTQYF
CDR3 DNA: TGTGCCAGCAAGCCATCGGCGAGCACAGATACGCAGTATTTT

clone size: once
V gene: TRBV27
J gene: TRBJ1-6
D gene: .
CDR3 protein: CASSFRQLKNSPLHF
CDR3 DNA: TGTGCCAGCAGTTTTAGGCAGCTGAAGAATTCACCCCTCCACTTT

clone size: .
V gene: TRBV6-5
J gene: TRBJ2-7
D gene: .
CDR3 protein: CASRQSYEQYF
CDR3 DNA: TGTGCCAGCAGACAGAGCTACGAGCAGTACTTC

clone size: once
V gene: TRBV12-5
J gene: TRBJ1-1
D gene: TRBD1
CDR3 protein: CASGRDRGESEAFF
CDR3 DNA: TGTGCTAGTGGCCGTGACAGGGGCGAAAGTGAAGCTTTCTTT

clone size: .
V gene: TRBV27
J gene: TRBJ2-3
D gene: .
CDR3 protein: CASTRLPGGTDTQYF
CDR3 DNA: TGTGCCAGTACACGTCTACCGGGGGGCACAGATACGCAGTATTTT

clone size: few
V gene: TRBV2
J gene: TRBJ1-5
D gene: .
CDR3 protein: CASSDPRTGGQPQHF
CDR3 DNA: TGTGCCAGCAGTGACCCCCGAACAGGAGGGCAGCCCCAGCATTTT

clone size: few
V gene: TRBV6-5
J gene: TRBJ2-7
D gene: .
CDR3 protein: CASSRERSGYEQYF
CDR3 DNA: TGTGCCAGCAGTAGGGAGAGAAGTGGCTACGAGCAGTACTTC

clone size: .
V gene: TRBV11-2
J gene: TRBJ2-6
D gene: TRBD1
CDR3 protein: CASSSGQGAFGANVLTF
CDR3 DNA: TGTGCCAGCAGCTCAGGACAGGGGGCCTTCGGGGCCAACGTCCTGACTTTC

clone size: once
V gene: TRBV6-5
J gene: TRBJ1-3
D gene: .
CDR3 protein: CATKRGPSGNTIYF
CDR3 DNA: TGTGCCACCAAGAGGGGACCCTCTGGAAACACCATATATTTT

clone size: few
V gene: TRBV11-2
J gene: TRBJ1-2
D gene: .
CDR3 protein: CASSLQAASPNYGYTF
CDR3 DNA: TGTGCCAGCAGCTTACAGGCAGCCAGTCCTAACTATGGCTACACCTTC

clone size: .
V gene: TRBV19
J gene: TRBJ1-2
D gene: .
CDR3 protein: CASWGGGNDGYTF
CDR3 DNA: TGTGCCAGTTGGGGAGGGGGAAATGATGGCTACACCTTC

clone size: .
V gene: TRBV20-1
J gene: TRBJ1-6
D gene: TRBD1
CDR3 protein: CSASRTGTGVSPLHF
CDR3 DNA: TGCAGTGCTAGTCGAACCGGGACAGGGGTCTCACCCCTCCACTTT

clone size: .
V gene: TRBV13
J gene: TRBJ1-2
D gene: TRBD1
CDR3 protein: CASSLMSGGAAGYTF
CDR3 DNA: TGTGCCAGCAGCTTAATGTCAGGGGGCGCCGCTGGCTACACCTTC

clone size: .
V gene: TRBV7-9
J gene: TRBJ1-4
D gene: TRBD1
CDR3 protein: CASSLGDRLKEKLFF
CDR3 DNA: TGTGCCAGCTCCCTCGGGGACAGGCTTAAGGAAAAACTGTTTTTT

clone size: .
V gene: TRBV3-1/TRBV3-2
J gene: TRBJ1-2
D gene: .
CDR3 protein: CASSLGGADGYTF
CDR3 DNA: TGTGCCAGCAGTCTCGGGGGAGCGGATGGCTACACCTTC

clone size: .
V gene: TRBV5-1
J gene: TRBJ2-3
D gene: .
CDR3 protein: CASSFFGYTDTQYF
CDR3 DNA: TGCGCCAGCAGCTTTTTCGGTTACACAGATACGCAGTATTTT

clone size: .
V gene: TRBV5-8
J gene: TRBJ1-1
D gene: TRBD1
CDR3 protein: CASSYDRGNTEAFF
CDR3 DNA: TGTGCCAGCAGCTACGACAGGGGGAACACTGAAGCTTTCTTT

clone size: .
V gene: TRBV18
J gene: TRBJ2-7
D gene: .
CDR3 protein: CASSPAIKYEQYF
CDR3 DNA: TGTGCCAGCTCACCGGCCATAAAGTACGAGCAGTACTTC

clone size: .
V gene: TRBV13
J gene: TRBJ1-2
D gene: .
CDR3 protein: CASSLGGGDGYTF
CDR3 DNA: TGTGCCAGCAGCTTAGGAGGGGGTGACGGCTACACCTTC

clone size: .
V gene: TRBV9
J gene: TRBJ2-1
D gene: TRBD2
CDR3 protein: CASSTRTSGSYNEQFF
CDR3 DNA: TGTGCCAGCAGCACCCGGACTAGCGGAAGCTACAATGAGCAGTTCTTC

clone size: .
V gene: TRBV2
J gene: TRBJ1-5
D gene: .
CDR3 protein: CASSVDTNQPQHF
CDR3 DNA: TGTGCCAGCAGCGTGGACACCAATCAGCCCCAGCATTTT

clone size: .
V gene: TRBV18
J gene: TRBJ1-5
D gene: TRBD1
CDR3 protein: CATTGDRNQPQHF
CDR3 DNA: TGTGCCACCACAGGGGATCGCAATCAGCCCCAGCATTTT

clone size: .
V gene: TRBV5-1
J gene: TRBJ1-3
D gene: TRBD1
CDR3 protein: CASSEQGSGNTIYF
CDR3 DNA: TGCGCCAGCAGCGAACAGGGGTCTGGAAACACCATATATTTT

clone size: .
V gene: TRBV4-1
J gene: TRBJ1-4
D gene: .
CDR3 protein: CASSRGSEKLFF
CDR3 DNA: TGCGCCAGCAGCCGGGGGAGTGAAAAACTGTTTTTT

clone size: once
V gene: TRBV5-6
J gene: TRBJ2-5
D gene: .
CDR3 protein: CASSLGEEETQYF
CDR3 DNA: TGTGCCAGCAGCCTCGGAGAAGAGGAGACCCAGTACTTC